Sequencing of this TCR beta chain was carried out in a study of neurological immune-mediated disorders (dated by TCRdb to the late 2010s). Describing the broader study: Of the 35 or so multiple sclerosis patients, some 31 had relapsing-remitting MS and 3 had secondary progressive MS. Of the approximately 70 subjects in the cohort, some 14 were HAM/TSP patients, about 34 were multiple sclerosis patients, and some 20 were healthy controls. The study compared peripheral blood TCR-beta repertoires of HTLV-I-associated myelopathy (HAM/TSP) patients, multiple sclerosis patients and healthy controls using UMI-based sequencing. The 95 to 120 TCR-beta libraries included longitudinal samples, technical triplicates and paired sorted CD4+ and CD8+ T-cell subsets alongside PBMC samples.

Sequences SGHDT (CDR1) and YYEEEE (CDR2) are obtained from the germline V gene. The trim is 3 bases for V and 0 bases for J, with a gap of 6 bases between the germline ends. Reading from cysteine to phenylalanine, the CDR3 counts 13 amino acids. Only the CDR3 region is kept as DNA, spanning 39 bases read in frame from base 1. To synthesize cDNA, template-switch 5'RACE was performed with a primer carrying a 10-nucleotide random unique molecular identifier so that each TCR transcript was tagged. Over 160 million TCR-beta sequences, covering 15-18 subjects, were produced in each sequencing run. The RNeasy kit was used for extraction of total RNA. TCR-beta VDJ regions were amplified with primers for the TCR constant region and the 5'RACE anchor, using the KAPA Real-time Library Amplification kit. Sample indexes and Illumina adaptors were added in a first PCR, and a second PCR then increased library yield. After Ampure bead purification, the TCR product of roughly 650 bp was size-selected on a 2% E-gel SizeSelection system. Before pooling, library quality was checked on a Bioanalyzer, concentration was measured with Qubit, and libraries were quantified with the Kapa Library Quantification kit. Libraries were sequenced paired-end 2 x 150 bp on an Illumina HiSeq 2500. To increase sequence diversity, roughly 24-31% phiX was spiked into each library pool. Processing in the source paper ran as follows. Quality-filtered reads were processed with the UMI-based MiGEC pipeline, which removed over 85% of raw TCR sequences during error correction. IMGT germline references were used for alignment of VDJ genes, and clonotypes were defined by a unique CDR3 amino acid sequence together with V-J genes. Clonal expansion, Shannon diversity, and CDR3 relatedness (CalcPairwiseDistances, ClusterSamples) were evaluated with VDJtools, and phylogenetic trees were built with CLCbio workbench. Using coefficient-of-variation modelling across technical triplicates, the study counted a clone as expanded if it had at least 8 unique UMIs. TCRdb took the public reads, trimmed them with fastp at Q25, ran MiXCR for clone calling and kept in-frame beta chains. Each CDR3 protein appears once, grouped with its most common genes and DNA. The V and J calls and clone size are TCRdb's, not the authors'. Recorded for this sample are 66,000 or so distinct CDR3 sequences; under 3.5% of them occurred a single time. Around 3.7% of the sample goes to the ten largest clones.

At least ten counts were recorded for this clonotype. It has no known antigen specificity. No per-base quality is available; no much larger clone lies one base away. Libraries from unsorted PBMCs were made from 2 million PBMCs kept in RNAlater at -80 degrees C until RNA extraction. Multiple sclerosis patients were enrolled in a US clinical protocol under which disease progression was evaluated by magnetic resonance imaging. Peripheral blood was subjected to Ficoll-Hypaque density gradient centrifugation to isolate PBMCs, which were then cryopreserved in liquid nitrogen. What the research found in general, with its limitations: No identical CDR3 amino acid sequences were shared among expanded clones across subjects, suggesting private TCR-beta repertoires in all groups. No clinical or MRI features were associated with the MS cluster, and the authors said that larger cohorts are needed. Phylogenetic analysis grouped repertoires from 18 of 34 MS patients into a cluster of related CDR3 sequences, suggesting a possible repertoire-level signature. TCR clonal expansion was highest in HAM/TSP patients and lowest in MS patients, with MS patients falling below even healthy controls.

The chain is made from TRBV5-6 and TRBJ2-5, with the D gene not confidently named. Material: PBMCs. This clonotype was sampled from a man in his forties or fifties with multiple sclerosis. The CDR3 in this case is CASSWPNQETQYF. The sequence in DNA is TGTGCCAGCAGCTGGCCAAACCAAGAGACCCAGTACTTC.